The source of this T cell receptor (beta chain) is a study of OX40 agonist ivuxolimab in advanced cancers. About the study: Partial responses occurred in Three dose-escalation patients, one with hepatocellular carcinoma and two with cutaneous melanoma.

Remarks on this clone: No antigen is known for it.

This table comes from immunoSEQ multiplex PCR, and its TCRdb copy is limited to in-frame clones, with some not included. Of 99,000 or so clones listed, over 75% were seen once; the top ten hold 0.25% to 0.35%. Whole-study findings and limits: Researchers did not establish what antigens the expanded peripheral T cells target.

This specimen was CD4+ or CD8+ T cells sorted from blood, taken in a trial of the OX40 agonist ivuxolimab. This sequence was found in an adult with an advanced solid tumor such as melanoma, head and neck, liver or kidney cancer.

The DNA for the CDR3 is TGTGCCAGCACCGACCCGACAGGGCCGACCGGGGAGCTGTTTTTT. This codes for CASTDPTGPTGELFF. The gene calls are TRBV6-5 and TRBJ2-2, with TRBD1 identical over 7 bases. V lost 7 bases to trimming and J lost 5 bases; unmatched junction nucleotides: 10. Germline CDR1 MNHEY, CDR2 SVGAGI. CDR3 length equals 15 residues.